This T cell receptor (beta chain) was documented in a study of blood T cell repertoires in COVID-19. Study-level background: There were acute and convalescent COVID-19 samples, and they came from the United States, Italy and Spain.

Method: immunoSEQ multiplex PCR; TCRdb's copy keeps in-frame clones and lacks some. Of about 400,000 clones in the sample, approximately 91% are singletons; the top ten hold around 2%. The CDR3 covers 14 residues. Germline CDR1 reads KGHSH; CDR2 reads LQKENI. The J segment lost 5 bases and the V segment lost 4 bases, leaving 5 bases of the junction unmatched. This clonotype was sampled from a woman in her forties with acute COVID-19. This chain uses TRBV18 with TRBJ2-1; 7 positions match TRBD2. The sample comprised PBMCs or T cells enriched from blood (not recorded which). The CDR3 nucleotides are TGTGCCAGCTCACTCGGGGGAGGGAACAATGAGCAGTTCTTC. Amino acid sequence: CASSLGGGNNEQFF. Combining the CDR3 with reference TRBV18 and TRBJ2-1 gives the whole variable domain NAGVMQNPRHLVRRRGQEARLRCSPMKGHSHVYWYRQLPEEGLKFMVYLQKENIIDESGMPKERFSAEFPKEGPSILRIQQVVRGDSAAYFCASSLGGGNNEQFFGPGTRLTVL.